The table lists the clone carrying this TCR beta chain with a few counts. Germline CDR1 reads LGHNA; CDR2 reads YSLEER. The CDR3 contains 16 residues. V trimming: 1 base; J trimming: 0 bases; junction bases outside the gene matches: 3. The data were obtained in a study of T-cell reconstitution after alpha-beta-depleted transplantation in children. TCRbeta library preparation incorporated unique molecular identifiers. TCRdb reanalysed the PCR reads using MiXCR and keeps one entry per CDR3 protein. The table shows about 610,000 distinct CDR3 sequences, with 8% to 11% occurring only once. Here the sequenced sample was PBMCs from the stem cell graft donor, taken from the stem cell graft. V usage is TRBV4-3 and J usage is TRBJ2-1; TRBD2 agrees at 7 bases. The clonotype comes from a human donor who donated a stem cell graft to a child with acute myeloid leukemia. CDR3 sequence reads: CASSQAPGGSYNEQFF. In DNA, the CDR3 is TGCGCCAGCAGCCAAGCCCCGGGAGGCTCCTACAATGAGCAGTTCTTC.